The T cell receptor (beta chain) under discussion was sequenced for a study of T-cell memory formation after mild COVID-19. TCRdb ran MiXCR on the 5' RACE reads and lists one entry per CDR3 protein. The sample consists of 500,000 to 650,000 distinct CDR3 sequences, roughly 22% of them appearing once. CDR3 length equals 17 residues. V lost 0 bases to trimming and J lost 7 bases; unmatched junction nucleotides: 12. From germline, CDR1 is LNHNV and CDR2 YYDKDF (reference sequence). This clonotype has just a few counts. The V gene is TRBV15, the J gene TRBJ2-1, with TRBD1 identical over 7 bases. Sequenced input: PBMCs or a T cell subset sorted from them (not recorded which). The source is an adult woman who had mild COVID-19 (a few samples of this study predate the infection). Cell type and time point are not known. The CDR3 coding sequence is TGTGCCACCAGCAGAGATAGACAGGCAGGGGGATGGAATGAGCAGTTCTTC. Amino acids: CATSRDRQAGGWNEQFF. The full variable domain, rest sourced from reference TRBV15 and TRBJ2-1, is DAMVIQNPRYQVTQFGKPVTLSCSQTLNHNVMYWYQQKSSQAPKLLFHYYDKDFNNEADTPDNFQSRRPNTSFCFLDIRSPGLGDTAMYLCATSRDRQAGGWNEQFFGPGTRLTVL.